A single sample gave rise to the 19 T cell receptor beta chains below, sequenced in a study of blood T cells in healthy people across ages (dated by TCRdb to about 2015). The method was 5' RACE. The sample was run on an Illumina HiSeq 2500. A second roughly 7 to 11 cycle PCR used a sample-barcoded 5' primer and a J-beta primer mix. Starting from the raw public reads, TCRdb applied fastp trimming at Q25, assembled clones with MiXCR and retained in-frame beta chains. Each CDR3 protein gets just one entry, which takes the most common genes and DNA from the rows behind it. The sample data list some 760,000 distinct CDR3 sequences, and 20% to 30% of these were observed just once. The ten largest clones capture roughly 9% of the sample. This same sample was also taken into another study, of T cells of mothers and their children.

Sequences were obtained from blood. These receptors were taken from a boy younger than 18 in good health.

The rearrangement links TRBV19 to TRBJ2-3, with D tentatively TRBD1 (5 bases). CDR3 length: 14 residues. Germline loops: CDR1 LNHDA, CDR2 SQIVND (reference sequence). The germline V and J ends were trimmed by 1 base and 3 bases, with 8 bases remaining between them. CDR3 residues: CASSIGPGTDTQYF. In nucleotides, the CDR3 is TGTGCCAGTAGTATAGGTCCAGGGACAGATACGCAGTATTTT.

In nucleotides, the CDR3 is TGTGCCAGCACGAGACAAGAGACCCAGTACTTC. The encoded protein is CASTRQETQYF. The chain combines TRBV6-6 with TRBJ2-5; D is uncertain. With 7 bases removed from V and 2 bases from J, the gap between germline ends came to 5 bases. Germline V gene data show CDR1 as MNHNY and CDR2 as SVGAGI (reference sequence). This CDR3 comprises 11 residues.

In its sample, this clonotype was seen a few times. This rearrangement joins TRBV4-3 to TRBJ2-5; 11 nucleotides align to TRBD1. With the DNA end fitting TRBJ2-7 better, the J assignment may be wrong. The CDR3 runs to 15 residues. Germline CDR1 is LGHNA and CDR2 is YSLEER. The CDR3 nucleotides read TGCGCCAGCAGCCAAGCCCGGGACAGGGGGTACGAGCAGTACTTC. Encoded protein: CASSQARDRGYEQYF.

The chain recombines TRBV15 with TRBJ2-7; TRBD1 aligns across 7 bases. Germline V gene lookup returns CDR1 LNHNV and CDR2 YYDKDF (reference sequence). The junction had 9 bases not matched to a gene; V was cut back by 4 bases and J by 0 bases. The CDR3 covers 16 residues. The CDR3 sequence: CATSTYLGDSSYEQYF. The CDR3 region has the DNA TGTGCCACCAGCACCTATCTAGGGGACAGCTCCTACGAGCAGTACTTC.

This clonotype occurred a few times. The chain links TRBV7-9 to TRBJ2-4; unclear D gene. This CDR3 comprises 13 residues. Per the germline V gene, CDR1 is SEHNR and CDR2 is FQNEAQ (reference sequence). The ends were cut back, 4 bases at V and 3 bases at J, with 7 bases in the middle. CDR3 nucleotide sequence: TGTGCCAGCAGCTCCTCACTCAAAAACATTCAGTACTTC. This translates into CASSSSLKNIQYF.

This clonotype was seen a few times. This chain connects TRBV9 to TRBJ2-5; tentatively, D is TRBD1 or TRBD2 (5 bases each). Trimming stripped 0 bases from V and 11 bases from J, with 17 bases between. Germline CDR1 reads SGDLS; CDR2 reads YYNGEE. CDR3 length equals 14 residues. CDR3 DNA: TGTGCCAGCAGCGTAGCGCAGAACCTGGGGGAGCAGTACTTC. It specifies CASSVAQNLGEQYF.

The CDR3, as DNA: TGCAGCGTTGTGGGGGGCAACTATGGCTACACCTTC. Residues: CSVVGGNYGYTF. This chain connects TRBV29-1 to TRBJ1-2; weak D call: TRBD1 (6 bases). The CDR3 consists of 12 residues. Germline V gene lookup returns CDR1 SQVTM and CDR2 ANQGSEA. Trimming left V 4 bases short and J 2 bases short, with 8 bases between.

This chain connects TRBV20-1 to TRBJ1-4, with TRBD1 identical over 7 bases. This CDR3 has 13 residues. Trimming at V came to 6 bases and at J to 8 bases, leaving 9 bases not matched to a gene. Germline V CDR1 and CDR2: DFQATT, SNEGSKA (reference sequence). The DNA of the CDR3 is TGCAGTGCCCAGGACAGGCTAGAGGAAAAACTGTTTTTT. The encoded protein is CSAQDRLEEKLFF.

In its sample, this clonotype was seen a few times. The J gene is TRBJ2-3, the V gene TRBV28, with D possibly being TRBD1 (6 bases). The V gene's germline CDR1 is MDHEN and CDR2 SYDVKM. CDR3 length: 13 amino acids. Trimming removed 3 bases at V and 4 bases at J, with 8 bases between. The CDR3 nucleotides read TGTGCCAGCAGTTTGCCAGGGGCAGATACGCAGTATTTT. Its translation is CASSLPGADTQYF. Full variable domain (outside the CDR3, taken from reference TRBV28 and TRBJ2-3): DVKVTQSSRYLVKRTGEKVFLECVQDMDHENMFWYRQDPGLGLRLIYFSYDVKMKEKGDIPEGYSVSREKKERFSLILESASTNQTSMYLCASSLPGADTQYFGPGTRLTVL.

Only a few counts were recorded for this clonotype. The chain carries TRBV2 and TRBJ2-5, with 13 bases matching TRBD2. Matching the DNA end better, TRBJ2-1 makes the J call doubtful. The CDR3 covers 15 residues. From germline, CDR1 is SNHLY and CDR2 FYNNEI. The CDR3 is CASGTSGTVYHEQFF. CDR3 coding DNA: TGTGCCAGTGGGACTAGCGGGACAGTGTACCATGAGCAGTTCTTC.

This clonotype has only a few counts. The V gene is TRBV3-1, the J gene TRBJ2-7; D uncertain. The CDR3 has 15 residues. With 0 bases removed from V and 1 base from J, the gap between germline ends came to 10 bases. Per germline, CDR1 LGHDT and CDR2 YNNKEL (reference sequence). The CDR3 DNA is TGTGCCAGCAGCCAAGATCTCGGGCCGTCCTACGAGCAGTACTTC. This codes for CASSQDLGPSYEQYF.

This rearrangement joins TRBV15 to TRBJ2-5, with 10 bases identical to TRBD2. Germline V gene lookup returns CDR1 LNHNV and CDR2 YYDKDF (reference sequence). The V segment lost 2 bases and the J segment 2 bases; nucleotides outside the gene matches: 2. The CDR3 runs to 15 residues. The CDR3 loop is CATSRRTSGQETQYF. As DNA, the CDR3 is TGTGCCACCAGCAGAAGGACTAGCGGACAAGAGACCCAGTACTTC. Full variable domain (outside the CDR3, taken from reference TRBV15 and TRBJ2-5): DAMVIQNPRYQVTQFGKPVTLSCSQTLNHNVMYWYQQKSSQAPKLLFHYYDKDFNNEADTPDNFQSRRPNTSFCFLDIRSPGLGDTAMYLCATSRRTSGQETQYFGPGTRLLVL.

The chain joins TRBV6-2 or TRBV6-3 to TRBJ1-5, with 9 positions matching TRBD1. The CDR3 is made up of 13 amino acids. CDR1 and CDR2 (germline): MNHEY, SVGEGT. J was trimmed by 7 bases and V by 4 bases; bases with no gene match: 2. CDR3 sequence reads: CASSWDREQPQHF. CDR3 nucleotide sequence: TGTGCCAGCAGTTGGGACAGGGAGCAGCCCCAGCATTTT.

This clonotype has a handful of counts. CDR3 protein: CASSPWDRGTYEQYF. Written as DNA, the CDR3 is TGTGCCAGCAGCCCGTGGGACAGGGGTACCTACGAGCAGTACTTC. The chain is built from TRBV5-5 and TRBJ2-5, with TRBD1 matching over 10 bases. The better agreement between TRBJ2-7 and the DNA end casts doubt on the J call. There are 15 residues in the CDR3. Per germline, CDR1 SGHKS and CDR2 YYEKEE (reference sequence).

The rearrangement joins TRBV29-1 to TRBJ2-1; either TRBD1 or TRBD2 may fit D (5 bases each). Per germline, CDR1 SQVTM and CDR2 ANQGSEA. CDR3 length: 11 amino acids. The CDR3 sequence: CSAGTINEQFF. In DNA form, the CDR3 reads TGCAGTGCCGGGACCATTAATGAGCAGTTCTTC.

This sequence joins TRBV20-1 and TRBJ1-2, with TRBD1 matching over 8 bases. Germline-derived CDR1 and CDR2 are DFQATT and SNEGSKA (reference sequence). The CDR3 runs 16 residues. Germline trimming cut 3 bases from V and 0 bases from J; bases unmatched to any gene: 9. The CDR3 loop is CSARRTGRSSNYGYTF. CDR3 nucleotides: TGCAGTGCTAGGCGGACAGGGAGATCTTCTAACTATGGCTACACCTTC.

This clonotype has just a few counts. This rearrangement joins TRBV12-3 or TRBV12-4 to TRBJ2-3, with D unclear. Trimming removed 3 bases from V and 1 base from J, with 11 bases in between. CDR3 length equals 15 residues. This chain's CDR3 is CASSLVSVGTDTQYF. CDR3 nucleotides: TGTGCCAGCAGTTTGGTCTCCGTGGGCACAGATACGCAGTATTTT.

In this sample, this clonotype turned up a few times. The chain combines TRBV12-3 or TRBV12-4 with TRBJ1-5, with TRBD1 matching 7 bases. V was pared by 5 bases and J by 6 bases, with 10 bases of the junction left unmatched. This CDR3 is built from 15 residues. The CDR3 bases are TGTGCCAGCAGTCCCGGGACAGCGGGGGGTCAGCCCCAGCATTTT. Amino acids: CASSPGTAGGQPQHF.

A few counts support this clonotype. This chain joins TRBV7-9 and TRBJ1-2, with 7 bases matching TRBD1. After removal of 7 bases from V and 1 base from J, the junction contained 6 bases not matched to a gene. The CDR3 spans 14 residues. Germline loops: CDR1 SEHNR, CDR2 FQNEAQ (reference sequence). CDR3 DNA: TGTGCCAGCATCCCGACAGGGAGTAACTATGGCTACACCTTC. Translating gives CASIPTGSNYGYTF.